This T cell receptor beta chain came from a study of shared clonotypes between healthy human individuals. Looked up from germline, CDR1 is MDHEN and CDR2 is SYDVKM. This CDR3 has 13 residues. Germline trimming cut 5 bases from V and 6 bases from J; bases unmatched to any gene: 5. Sequenced by immunoSEQ multiplex PCR; TCRdb stores in-frame clones only, minus some. The sample has approximately 1.1 million clones; about four fifths are singletons. Sequenced sample: memory CD4+ T cells from PBMCs. The subset: CD45RA-negative fraction. The TCR was taken from a man in his late teens or twenties in good health. Some clones in this sample may be carry-over from other donors' samples. The chain links TRBV28 to TRBJ1-2; 8 bases are shared with TRBD1. CDR3 coding DNA: TGTGCCAGCAGTGACAGGGGAAGGGATGGCTACACCTTC. It yields the protein CASSDRGRDGYTF.